A single sample is the source of the 23 T cell receptor beta chains below, sequenced in a study of blood T cells in healthy people across ages. A sample-barcoded 5' primer and a J-beta primer mix were used in a second PCR of roughly 7 to 12 cycles. MiXCR was run by TCRdb on the 5' RACE reads, yielding one entry per CDR3 protein. This table has about 1,500,000 distinct CDR3 sequences, approximately 40% appearing once. The sample comprised blood. Receptors were obtained from a woman under 30 in good health.

In DNA form, the CDR3 reads TGTGCCAGCTCCTGGACCGCCCTGAGTAGAAAACTGTTTTTT. Translation gives CASSWTALSRKLFF. This sequence joins TRBV7-3 and TRBJ1-4; no clear D. This CDR3 has 14 residues. Trimming left V 8 bases short and J 10 bases short, with 20 bases between. The germline gives CDR1 SGHTA, CDR2 FQGTGA.

CDR3 nucleotide sequence: TGCGCCAGCAGCCAAGATCCTTTAGGAGATACGCAGTATTTT. Encoded protein: CASSQDPLGDTQYF. This chain uses TRBV4-1 with TRBJ2-3, with D unresolved. The germline V and J ends were trimmed by 0 bases and 5 bases, with 9 bases remaining between them. The CDR3 contains 14 residues. The germline V gene has CDR1 MGHRA and CDR2 YSYEKL.

This sequence joins TRBV11-2 and TRBJ2-1; D is unclear. V was pared by 1 base and J by 6 bases, with 7 bases between. The CDR3 has 13 amino acids. The germline gives CDR1 SGHAT, CDR2 FQNNGV. The CDR3 protein is CASSLVLFNEQFF. In DNA, the CDR3 is TGTGCCAGCAGCTTAGTACTTTTCAATGAGCAGTTCTTC.

This clonotype was counted once. The chain joins TRBV7-9 to TRBJ2-7, with D unclear. This CDR3 spans 13 amino acids. Looked up from germline, CDR1 is SEHNR and CDR2 is FQNEAQ (reference sequence). V was cut by 5 bases and J by 2 bases, with 10 bases left in between. The CDR3 sequence is CASSVEDPYEQYF. The CDR3 DNA follows: TGTGCCAGCAGCGTAGAGGATCCCTACGAGCAGTACTTC. Complete variable domain (other parts from reference TRBV7-9 and TRBJ2-7): DTGVSQNPRHKITKRGQNVTFRCDPISEHNRLYWYRQTLGQGPEFLTYFQNEAQLEKSRLLSDRFSAERPKGSFSTLEIQRTEQGDSAMYLCASSVEDPYEQYFGPGTRLTVT.

This clonotype occurred a few times. The chain links TRBV2 to TRBJ2-1; D ambiguous. The CDR3 is 13 amino acids. V dropped 7 bases and J dropped 5 bases, with 12 bases sitting between them. Germline V gene lookup returns CDR1 SNHLY and CDR2 FYNNEI. For the CDR3, the DNA is TGTGCCAGCAAGGTATCGCTCCACAATGAGCAGTTCTTC. Its protein is CASKVSLHNEQFF.

In its sample, this clonotype was seen a few times. The rearrangement uses TRBV6-6 and TRBJ2-3; 9 bases line up with TRBD2. V trimming: 6 bases; J trimming: 5 bases; junction bases outside the gene matches: 6. This CDR3 spans 14 amino acids. Germline lookup yields CDR1 MNHNY and CDR2 SVGAGI (reference sequence). CDR3 amino acids: CASSSSGARDTQYF. The CDR3 DNA is TGTGCCAGCAGCTCTAGCGGGGCCAGAGATACGCAGTATTTT.

The genes are TRBV6-1 and TRBJ1-5; 7 positions match TRBD1. The CDR3 sequence is 18 residues long. The V gene's germline CDR1 is MNHNS and CDR2 SASEGT. Trimming at V came to 3 bases and at J to 0 bases, leaving 11 bases not matched to a gene. In DNA form, the CDR3 reads TGTGCCAGCAGTGATCCGGCGGACAGGCGCTATAGCAATCAGCCCCAGCATTTT. Protein: CASSDPADRRYSNQPQHF.

The J gene is TRBJ1-4, the V gene TRBV6-1; D is uncertain. The CDR3 spans 15 residues. The V and J ends lost 2 bases and 8 bases respectively, with 15 bases between them. Germline values: CDR1 MNHNS, CDR2 SASEGT. The CDR3 DNA sequence: TGTGCCAGCAGTGAAATCGGGGTCAGTGGGGAAAAACTGTTTTTT. It encodes CASSEIGVSGEKLFF.

The chain is built from TRBV5-1 and TRBJ2-1; the D gene could be TRBD1 or TRBD2 (5 bases each). V lost 4 bases and J lost 15, with 17 bases in between. CDR3 length: 12 amino acids. Germline CDR1 SGHRS, CDR2 YFSETQ. CDR3 protein: CASSKGTAGRFF. CDR3 sequence (DNA): TGCGCCAGCAGCAAAGGGACCGCCGGTCGGTTCTTC. Full variable domain (remainder filled in from reference TRBV5-1 and TRBJ2-1): KAGVTQTPRYLIKTRGQQVTLSCSPISGHRSVSWYQQTPGQGLQFLFEYFSETQRNKGNFPGRFSGRQFSNSRSEMNVSTLELGDSALYLCASSKGTAGRFFGPGTRLTVL.

The J gene is TRBJ2-6, the V gene TRBV6-2 or TRBV6-3; 9 nucleotides agree with TRBD2. V lost 8 bases, J lost 2 bases, and 7 bases stayed unmatched. Germline assignment: CDR1 MNHEY and CDR2 SVGEGT. CDR3 length: 16 amino acids. The CDR3 is CASVSGGPPGANVLTF. In nucleotides, the CDR3 is TGTGCCAGCGTGAGCGGGGGGCCCCCTGGGGCCAACGTCCTGACTTTC.

This clonotype was recorded a few times. This rearrangement joins TRBV4-1 to TRBJ2-1; D may be TRBD2 (6 bases). The CDR3 totals 14 residues. CDR1 is MGHRA and CDR2 is YSYEKL in the germline V gene. V lost 1 base to trimming and J lost 8 bases, with 12 bases between them. The DNA for the CDR3 is TGCGCCAGCAGCCAAGTGGGGACTCCAGATGAGCAGTTCTTC. Protein: CASSQVGTPDEQFF.

In nucleotides, the CDR3 is TGTGCCAGCATTGGGGCTGAAGAGACCCAGTACTTC. This gives the protein CASIGAEETQYF. This sequence joins TRBV7-9 and TRBJ2-5; a possible D gene is TRBD1 (5 bases). The CDR3 has 12 residues. With 7 bases removed from V and 3 bases from J, the gap between germline ends came to 9 bases. Germline assignment: CDR1 SEHNR and CDR2 FQNEAQ (reference sequence).

Comments on this clonotype: One end of the junction fails to match germline, which may point to a read error. V is TRBV7-2 and J is TRBJ1-6; 7 nucleotides align to TRBD1. Germline CDR1 and CDR2: SGHTA and FQGNSA. CDR3 size: 14 residues. The CDR3 region is CASSRDREYSPPHF. CDR3 in DNA: TGTGCCAGCAGCCGTGACAGGGAATATTCACCCCCCCACTTT. The whole variable domain, remainder taken from reference TRBV7-2 and TRBJ1-6, is GAGVSQSPSNKVTEKGKDVELRCDPISGHTALYWYRQSLGQGLEFLIYFQGNSAPDKSGLPSDRFSAERTGGSVSTLTIQRTQQEDSAVYLCASSRDREYSPPHFGNGTRLTVT.

The chain employs TRBV7-9 and TRBJ1-2; 7 bases map to TRBD1. With V trimmed by 10 bases and J by 5 bases, 7 bases remained unmatched. CDR3 length: 12 residues. CDR1 is SEHNR and CDR2 is FQNEAQ in the germline V gene (reference sequence). This CDR3 reads CAIPGGGYGYTF. In DNA form, the CDR3 reads TGTGCCATCCCAGGGGGGGGGTATGGCTACACCTTC.

This clonotype showed up just once. This sequence joins TRBV6-5 and TRBJ2-5, with 10 bases aligning to TRBD1. The CDR3 runs 15 residues. V was pared by 5 bases and J by 0 bases, with 3 bases of the junction left unmatched. Germline assignment: CDR1 MNHEY and CDR2 SVGAGI. In DNA, the CDR3 is TGTGCCAGCAGTAGGGACAGGGGCTACCAAGAGACCCAGTACTTC. Its translation is CASSRDRGYQETQYF.

This clonotype has more than one count but fewer than ten. The chain links TRBV29-1 to TRBJ2-1; unclear D gene. Looked up from germline, CDR1 is SQVTM and CDR2 is ANQGSEA. The length of the CDR3 is 13 residues. Trimming pared 6 bases from V and 6 bases from J, leaving 15 bases between. CDR3 region: CSVRKPGPNEQFF. The CDR3 coding sequence is TGCAGCGTCCGGAAGCCGGGTCCCAATGAGCAGTTCTTC.

There are a few counts of this clonotype. The chain uses TRBV7-9 and TRBJ2-3; 7 positions match TRBD2. J gave up 1 base and V 1 base, and 8 bases lay outside the gene matches. The CDR3 consists of 17 residues. The V gene's germline CDR1 is SEHNR and CDR2 FQNEAQ (reference sequence). CDR3 nucleotides: TGTGCCAGCAGCTTAGGTTTCGGCGGGAGAGGCACAGATACGCAGTATTTT. It specifies CASSLGFGGRGTDTQYF.

This clonotype occurred many times. The chain combines TRBV7-2 with TRBJ2-7; 7 positions agree with TRBD1. The CDR3 covers 18 residues. With V trimmed by 4 bases and J by 1 base, 16 bases remained unmatched. Germline assignment: CDR1 SGHTA and CDR2 FQGNSA. The CDR3 sequence: CASSSYDPIGQASYEQYF. In DNA form, the CDR3 reads TGTGCCAGCAGCTCTTACGACCCCATAGGACAGGCGTCCTACGAGCAGTACTTC.

The chain has TRBV28 and TRBJ1-5, with a possible D match to TRBD1 (6 bases). Germline loops: CDR1 MDHEN, CDR2 SYDVKM. V lost 2 bases to trimming and J lost 3 bases, with 17 bases between them. This CDR3 has 17 amino acids. DNA of the CDR3: TGTGCCAGCAGTTTAAACGGAGCTCAGGGGCTCAATCAGCCCCAGCATTTT. This gives the protein CASSLNGAQGLNQPQHF.

This clonotype was picked up many times. The V gene is TRBV5-1, the J gene TRBJ2-1; 8 positions match TRBD2. The germline V gene has CDR1 SGHRS and CDR2 YFSETQ. This CDR3 comprises 15 residues. V shed 4 bases and J 1 base; nucleotides not matched to a gene: 4. In nucleotides, the CDR3 is TGCGCCAGCAGCCTTAGCGGGGAGTCCTACAATGAGCAGTTCTTC. Translating gives CASSLSGESYNEQFF.

V is TRBV10-3 and J is TRBJ1-1; no clear D. Germline values: CDR1 ENHRY, CDR2 SYGVKD. The germline V and J ends were trimmed by 4 bases and 1 base, with 10 bases remaining between them. This CDR3 is built from 14 residues. The CDR3 DNA reads as TGTGCCATCAGTGGCCCTGACAAGAACACTGAAGCTTTCTTT. It translates to CAISGPDKNTEAFF.

This clonotype has just a few counts. The chain employs TRBV3-1 and TRBJ2-7, with D possibly matching TRBD1 (6 bases). The CDR3 is 16 amino acids. CDR1 and CDR2 from the germline V gene are LGHDT and YNNKEL (reference sequence). Trimming took off 1 base at V and 0 bases at J, with 13 bases between the two ends. CDR3 residues: CASSQGGGQSSYEQYF. Here the CDR3 DNA reads TGTGCCAGCAGCCAAGGAGGTGGACAGAGCTCCTACGAGCAGTACTTC.

CDR3 sequence (DNA): TGTGCCAGCAGCTCGGGCGGGATGACCTACAATGAGCAGTTCTTC. Its translation: CASSSGGMTYNEQFF. The chain combines TRBV7-2 with TRBJ2-1; TRBD2 might be the D (6 bases). V lost 4 bases to trimming and J lost 2 bases, with 12 bases between them. The CDR3 has 15 residues. Germline V gives CDR1 SGHTA, CDR2 FQGNSA. Drawing the rest from reference TRBV7-2 and TRBJ2-1, the complete variable domain is GAGVSQSPSNKVTEKGKDVELRCDPISGHTALYWYRQSLGQGLEFLIYFQGNSAPDKSGLPSDRFSAERTGGSVSTLTIQRTQQEDSAVYLCASSSGGMTYNEQFFGPGTRLTVL.